These 18 T cell receptor beta chains came from one sample sequenced in a study of blood T cell repertoires in COVID-19. TCRdb's table, derived via immunoSEQ multiplex PCR, lists solely in-frame clones and lacks some. The repertoire holds 90,000 to 120,000 clones, with approximately 62% as singletons. The sequencing input was peripheral blood. These receptors were obtained from an elderly man with acute or convalescent COVID-19.

This clone was seen a few times. The chain has TRBV7-3 and TRBJ2-3, with D possibly matching TRBD2 (6 bases). In germline, CDR1 is SGHTA, CDR2 FQGTGA. The V gene lost 5 bases and the J gene lost 0 bases, with 9 bases spanning the gap. This CDR3 is built from 14 residues. CDR3 DNA sequence: TGTGCCAGCAGCCTTGGACTAAGCACAGATACGCAGTATTTT. Its translation: CASSLGLSTDTQYF. Together with reference TRBV7-3 and TRBJ2-3, the CDR3 gives the full variable domain: GAGVSQTPSNKVTEKGKYVELRCDPISGHTALYWYRQSLGQGPEFLIYFQGTGAADDSGLPNDRFFAVRPEGSVSTLKIQRTERGDSAVYLCASSLGLSTDTQYFGPGTRLTVL.

This clone has only a few counts. V is TRBV29-1 and J is TRBJ2-3; D is perhaps TRBD2 (5 bases). Germline assignment: CDR1 SQVTM and CDR2 ANQGSEA. With 3 bases removed from V and 2 bases from J, the gap between germline ends came to 12 bases. CDR3 size: 14 residues. CDR3 amino acids: CSVDLRVFTDTQYF. The CDR3 DNA follows: TGCAGCGTTGATTTGCGGGTTTTCACAGATACGCAGTATTTT.

The chain joins TRBV5-6 to TRBJ2-7; tentative D call: TRBD2 (6 bases). This CDR3 comprises 15 residues. V was pared by 4 bases and J by 4 bases, with 18 bases between. Germline CDR1 and CDR2: SGHDT and YYEEEE. CDR3 DNA sequence: TGTGCCAGCAGCCGCTTATATAGCGGCGATTACGAGCAGTACTTC. It yields the protein CASSRLYSGDYEQYF.

The chain links TRBV7-9 to TRBJ2-7, with 7 positions matching TRBD1. This CDR3 region has 13 residues. Germline-derived CDR1 and CDR2 are SEHNR and FQNEAQ (reference sequence). V shed 4 bases and J 5 bases; nucleotides not matched to a gene: 5. CDR3 sequence (DNA): TGTGCCAGCAGCTCGCAACAGGGGAACGAGCAGTACTTC. Translation: CASSSQQGNEQYF.

The rearrangement uses TRBV7-9 and TRBJ2-5, with D unresolved. The germline V gene has CDR1 SEHNR and CDR2 FQNEAQ (reference sequence). Trimming pared 4 bases from V and 5 bases from J, leaving 14 bases between. This CDR3 has 14 amino acids. CDR3 amino acids: CASSSGSQRETQYF. DNA of the CDR3: TGTGCCAGCAGCTCCGGGTCTCAACGGGAGACCCAGTACTTC.

This clone occurred a few times. The chain carries TRBV11-3 and TRBJ2-5; D might be TRBD1 (6 bases). Germline lookup yields CDR1 SGHNT and CDR2 YENEEA. V was trimmed by 1 base and J by 2 bases, leaving 8 bases between them. The CDR3 is 14 residues long. CDR3 protein: CASSLGGQQETQYF. CDR3 DNA sequence: TGTGCCAGCAGCTTAGGAGGACAGCAAGAGACCCAGTACTTC.

This clone was detected a few times. V gene TRBV28 combines with J gene TRBJ2-5, with D perhaps TRBD1 (5 bases). The V end was cut by 6 bases, the J end by 5 bases, with 13 bases between. The germline V gene encodes CDR1 MDHEN and CDR2 SYDVKM. The CDR3 sequence is 13 residues long. The CDR3 region is CASSPPGLETQYF. The DNA of the CDR3 is TGTGCCAGCAGCCCACCAGGGCTGGAGACCCAGTACTTC.

V is TRBV7-9 and J is TRBJ1-2, with D maybe TRBD1 (6 bases). The V gene's germline CDR1 is SEHNR and CDR2 FQNEAQ (reference sequence). Between the trimmed V and J ends, which lost 3 bases and 7 bases, there was a span of 15 bases. The CDR3 has 14 amino acids. CDR3 DNA sequence: TGTGCCAGCAGCTTGGACGGACAGTTCTTTGGCTACACCTTC. Translating gives CASSLDGQFFGYTF.

The chain combines TRBV19 with TRBJ2-1; 8 nucleotides line up with TRBD2. CDR3 length: 18 amino acids. CDR1 is LNHDA and CDR2 is SQIVND in the germline V gene (reference sequence). V dropped 2 bases and J dropped 0; count of bases not matched to a gene: 9. The CDR3 is CASSITSSLAGSYNEQFF. The CDR3 DNA reads as TGTGCCAGTAGTATAACCTCTTCCCTAGCGGGCTCCTACAATGAGCAGTTCTTC.

A remark on this clone: A read error may produce the germline difference seen at one junction end. The chain carries TRBV7-8 and TRBJ1-2, with 9 bases fitting TRBD1. The germline gives CDR1 SGHVS, CDR2 FQNEAQ. CDR3 size: 14 residues. The CDR3 DNA sequence: TGTGCCAGCAGTTTAGGACAGGGGATGGATGGCTACACCTTC. Protein sequence: CASSLGQGMDGYTF.

The rearrangement uses TRBV19 and TRBJ2-4; D gene uncertain. Germline assignment: CDR1 LNHDA and CDR2 SQIVND (reference sequence). Deletions cut 5 bases from V and 2 bases from J, with 13 bases between. The CDR3 length is 15 residues. CDR3 coding DNA: TGTGCCAGTAGTTCTTCTCACCTAACCAAAAACATTCAGTACTTC. Its translation: CASSSSHLTKNIQYF.

The chain employs TRBV2 and TRBJ2-3; perhaps TRBD2 as D (7 bases). The CDR3 loop spans 16 amino acids. Per the germline V gene, CDR1 is SNHLY and CDR2 is FYNNEI. Trimming removed 6 bases from V and 3 bases from J, with 19 bases in between. The CDR3 DNA is TGTGCCAGCAGCCTGGGCTGGGGGGGGGCTACAGATACGCAGTATTTT. It specifies CASSLGWGGATDTQYF.

This clone was recorded at least ten times. V is TRBV5-1 and J is TRBJ2-5, with TRBD1 matching over 9 bases. Germline loops: CDR1 SGHRS, CDR2 YFSETQ. Germline trimming cut 4 bases from V and 5 bases from J; bases unmatched to any gene: 9. CDR3 size: 15 residues. The CDR3 region is CASSIQTGGKETQYF. The CDR3 coding sequence is TGCGCCAGCAGCATACAGACAGGGGGGAAGGAGACCCAGTACTTC.

This sequence joins TRBV5-4 and TRBJ2-7, with D unresolved. V lost 1 base, J lost 0 bases, and 5 bases lay in between. The CDR3 consists of 13 residues. Germline CDR1 reads SGHNT; CDR2 reads YYREEE (reference sequence). DNA of the CDR3: TGTGCCAGCAGCTTGCTGTCCTCCTACGAGCAGTACTTC. Its protein product is CASSLLSSYEQYF.

The chain links TRBV15 to TRBJ2-1, with D perhaps matching TRBD1 (6 bases). Trimming took 9 bases from V and 0 from J, leaving 15 bases between them. This CDR3 is 15 amino acids long. Germline V gene sequence: CDR1 LNHNV, CDR2 YYDKDF (reference sequence). CDR3 region: CATVKGESSYNEQFF. The CDR3 DNA reads as TGTGCCACTGTGAAGGGGGAGAGCTCCTACAATGAGCAGTTCTTC.

The J gene is TRBJ1-5, the V gene TRBV5-1, with D possibly being TRBD1 (6 bases). V gave up 0 bases and J gave up 3 bases, with 10 bases separating them. This CDR3 is built from 15 residues. The germline CDR1 and CDR2 sequences are SGHRS and YFSETQ. CDR3 in amino acids: CASSLGTGPNQPQHF. CDR3 DNA sequence: TGCGCCAGCAGCTTGGGAACAGGGCCCAATCAGCCCCAGCATTTT.

The genes are TRBV7-2 and TRBJ1-2; D is possibly TRBD1 (6 bases). The CDR3 is 15 residues long. The V end was cut by 1 base, the J end by 7 bases, with 16 bases between. CDR1 and CDR2 (germline): SGHTA, FQGNSA. CDR3 in amino acids: CASSLGATGRPGYTF. Written as DNA, the CDR3 is TGTGCCAGCAGCTTAGGGGCAACAGGGAGACCTGGCTACACCTTC.

V gene TRBV11-2 combines with J gene TRBJ1-1; a weak D match, TRBD1 (6 bases). Trimming pared 7 bases from V and 3 bases from J, leaving 15 bases between. The CDR3 is 14 residues long. Germline assignment: CDR1 SGHAT and CDR2 FQNNGV. CDR3 sequence reads: CASTLNRGYTEAFF. For the CDR3, the DNA is TGTGCCAGCACCCTTAATAGGGGGTACACTGAAGCTTTCTTT.